The rows below give T cell receptor beta chains drawn from one sample of a study of molecular identifiers for immune sequencing clone quantification. Each CDR3 protein gets one entry after TCRdb re-called the PCR reads with MiXCR. The repertoire holds approximately 93,000 distinct CDR3 sequences, with roughly 25% as singletons. The sequencing sample was made of naive CD8+ T cells from blood, with Jurkat cell RNA spiked in. These receptors all come from a human donor in good health. Some libraries in this study had Jurkat cell RNA spiked in. Both conserved end residues are part of each CDR3. The D gene is left open where the match is weak. Rows give clone size only sometimes, using once, few, many, or a class for an expanded clone.

d_gene: NA
j_gene: TRBJ2-2
abundance: many
v_gene: TRBV7-9
CDR3nt: TGTGCCAGCAGCTCCTTAGACAGTGCGAACACCGGGGAGCTGTTTTTT
CDR3aa: CASSSLDSANTGELFF

d_gene: TRBD1
j_gene: TRBJ2-7
abundance: few
v_gene: TRBV19
CDR3nt: TGTGCCAGTAGTACGACAGGGGGAAACGAGCAGTACTTC
CDR3aa: CASSTTGGNEQYF

d_gene: NA
j_gene: TRBJ1-3
abundance: few
v_gene: TRBV13
CDR3nt: TGTGCCAGCAGCTTAGCTGGAAACACCATATATTTT
CDR3aa: CASSLAGNTIYF

d_gene: NA
j_gene: TRBJ1-5
abundance: many
v_gene: TRBV4-3
CDR3nt: TGCGCCAGCAGCCAAGAGAGGGGGGCTCAGCCCCAGCATTTT
CDR3aa: CASSQERGAQPQHF

d_gene: TRBD2
j_gene: TRBJ2-2
abundance: few
v_gene: TRBV24-1
CDR3nt: TGTGCCACCAGTGACTCCGGACTAGCGGGAGGGCCTGACACCGGGGAGCTGTTTTTT
CDR3aa: CATSDSGLAGGPDTGELFF

d_gene: TRBD2
j_gene: TRBJ2-3
abundance: NA
v_gene: TRBV28
CDR3nt: TGTGCCAGCTGCGGACTAGCGGGAGTTGTGGATACGCAGTATTTT
CDR3aa: CASCGLAGVVDTQYF

d_gene: NA
j_gene: TRBJ2-7
abundance: NA
v_gene: TRBV7-9
CDR3nt: TGTGCCAGCAGCCCGGACGGACTAACCTACGAGCAGTACTTC
CDR3aa: CASSPDGLTYEQYF

d_gene: NA
j_gene: TRBJ2-7
abundance: NA
v_gene: TRBV18
CDR3nt: TGTGCCAGCTCACCACCGGGACCTAAAAGGGGGATCTACGAGCAGTACTTC
CDR3aa: CASSPPGPKRGIYEQYF

d_gene: TRBD2
j_gene: TRBJ2-5
abundance: NA
v_gene: TRBV4-1
CDR3nt: TGCGCCAGCAGCCAATCGGTGTGGCGGGGGGCCCAAGAGACCCAGTACTTC
CDR3aa: CASSQSVWRGAQETQYF

d_gene: NA
j_gene: TRBJ2-7
abundance: NA
v_gene: TRBV9
CDR3nt: TGTGCCAGCAGCCCCGACTGGGGGTTCTACGAGCAGTACTTC
CDR3aa: CASSPDWGFYEQYF

d_gene: NA
j_gene: TRBJ2-3
abundance: many
v_gene: TRBV3-1
CDR3nt: TGTGCCAGCAGCCAAGTGGCGGGGACGAGCACAGATACGCAGTATTTT
CDR3aa: CASSQVAGTSTDTQYF

d_gene: NA
j_gene: TRBJ2-4
abundance: NA
v_gene: TRBV23-1
CDR3nt: TGCGCCCGCCGCCATTGGGGGCGATGGGCCAAAAACATTCAGTACTTC
CDR3aa: CARRHWGRWAKNIQYF

d_gene: NA
j_gene: TRBJ1-3
abundance: many
v_gene: TRBV29-1
CDR3nt: TGCAGCACAACGCAGGGGAAAGGGAACACCATATATTTT
CDR3aa: CSTTQGKGNTIYF

d_gene: NA
j_gene: TRBJ1-5
abundance: many
v_gene: TRBV4-1
CDR3nt: TGCGCCAGCAGCCAAGAACCAGGCCCTAGCAATCAGCCCCAGCATTTT
CDR3aa: CASSQEPGPSNQPQHF

d_gene: NA
j_gene: TRBJ1-1
abundance: many
v_gene: TRBV13
CDR3nt: TGTGCCAGCAGCACTGTGGGGACTGAAGCTTTCTTT
CDR3aa: CASSTVGTEAFF

d_gene: NA
j_gene: TRBJ2-2
abundance: NA
v_gene: TRBV11-2
CDR3nt: TGTGCCAGCAGCTACGTAGGGCCCGGGGAGCTGTTTTTT
CDR3aa: CASSYVGPGELFF

d_gene: NA
j_gene: TRBJ1-1
abundance: many
v_gene: TRBV6-1
CDR3nt: TGTGCCAGCAGGCGGGACACTGAAGCTTTCTTT
CDR3aa: CASRRDTEAFF

d_gene: NA
j_gene: TRBJ2-7
abundance: many
v_gene: TRBV30
CDR3nt: TGTGCCTGGACCCAGGACAGCTACGAGCAGTACTTC
CDR3aa: CAWTQDSYEQYF

d_gene: TRBD2
j_gene: TRBJ2-7
abundance: many
v_gene: TRBV27
CDR3nt: TGTGCCAGCAGCCCTGGACTAGCGGGGTCCTACGAGCAGTACTTC
CDR3aa: CASSPGLAGSYEQYF

d_gene: TRBD2
j_gene: TRBJ2-3
abundance: many
v_gene: TRBV29-1
CDR3nt: TGCAGCGTTGTGGGGACTAGCGGGAGGGCCGCAGATACGCAGTATTTT
CDR3aa: CSVVGTSGRAADTQYF

d_gene: NA
j_gene: TRBJ1-1
abundance: many
v_gene: TRBV7-9
CDR3nt: TGTGCCAGCAGCTACGACTGGAACACTGAAGCTTTCTTT
CDR3aa: CASSYDWNTEAFF